These 7 T cell receptor beta chains originate from one sample sequenced in a study of blood T cells in healthy people across ages. Alongside a J-beta primer mix, a sample-barcoded 5' primer served in a second PCR lasting about 7 to 12 cycles. TCRdb reanalysed the 5' RACE reads using MiXCR and keeps one entry per CDR3 protein. The top ten clones hold about 0.72% of a sample with around 1,000,000 distinct CDR3 sequences, approximately 25% of them seen once. The sample also formed part of further work on T cells of mothers and their children.

Sequences were obtained from blood. These receptors all stem from a girl aged 2-10 years in good health.

This clonotype was seen ten or more times. The chain carries TRBV27 and TRBJ2-1; D uncertain. The CDR3 runs 17 residues. The V gene lost 2 bases and the J gene lost 1 base, with 15 bases spanning the gap. The V gene's germline CDR1 is MNHEY and CDR2 SMNVEV (reference sequence). Written as DNA, the CDR3 is TGTGCCAGCAGTTTAGGAGAAACGTTTGAGTCCTACAATGAGCAGTTCTTC. Protein product: CASSLGETFESYNEQFF.

This clonotype was counted only a few times. The V and J genes are TRBV29-1 and TRBJ2-3; tentatively, D is TRBD2 (5 bases). Germline V gene sequence: CDR1 SQVTM, CDR2 ANQGSEA. Trimming took off 1 base at V and 4 bases at J, with 12 bases between the two ends. The CDR3 sequence is 14 residues long. The CDR3 here is CSVEGVARADTQYF. DNA of the CDR3: TGCAGCGTTGAAGGTGTAGCGCGGGCAGATACGCAGTATTTT.

In this sample, this clonotype turned up a few times. The CDR3 sequence is CASRLHRGETQYF. For the CDR3, the DNA is TGTGCCAGCAGACTACATCGAGGCGAGACCCAGTACTTC. The V gene is TRBV11-3, the J gene TRBJ2-5; D uncertain. The germline V gene encodes CDR1 SGHNT and CDR2 YENEEA. Trimming shortened V by 6 bases and J by 5 bases, and 13 bases separated the two germline ends. There are 13 residues in the CDR3. Using reference TRBV11-3 and TRBJ2-5 for the parts outside the CDR3, the full variable domain is EAGVVQSPRYKIIEKKQPVAFWCNPISGHNTLYWYLQNLGQGPELLIRYENEEAVDDSQLPKDRFSAERLKGVDSTLKIQPAELGDSAVYLCASRLHRGETQYFGPGTRLLVL.

This chain connects TRBV11-2 to TRBJ2-5; 7 positions agree with TRBD2. V trimming: 5 bases; J trimming: 1 base; junction bases outside the gene matches: 7. The CDR3 is 15 amino acids. Germline V gene data show CDR1 as SGHAT and CDR2 as FQNNGV. In DNA form, the CDR3 reads TGTGCCAGCAGCCCGGAACTAGCGTTCCAAGAGACCCAGTACTTC. Encoded protein: CASSPELAFQETQYF.

With regard to this clonotype: A far larger clone is one nucleotide away, so this likely arose from a read error. The CDR3 is CASIGYEQYF. CDR3 DNA: TGTGCCAGCATTGGCTACGAGCAGTACTTC. J is TRBJ2-7 and V is TRBV2; D not resolved. This CDR3 is 10 amino acids long. Germline values: CDR1 SNHLY, CDR2 FYNNEI. The V end was cut by 7 bases, the J end by 3 bases, with 4 bases between. The full variable domain, completed using reference TRBV2 and TRBJ2-7, is EPEVTQTPSHQVTQMGQEVILRCVPISNHLYFYWYRQILGQKVEFLVSFYNNEISEKSEIFDDQFSVERPDGSNFTLKIRSTKLEDSAMYFCASIGYEQYFGPGTRLTVT.

As concerns this clonotype: One end of the junction varies from germline; a read error may be responsible. J is TRBJ1-4 and V is TRBV10-3; 7 positions agree with TRBD1. The CDR3 sequence is 14 residues long. From germline, CDR1 is ENHRY and CDR2 SYGVKD. DNA for the CDR3: TGTGCCATAGAGGGCGAAGGACAGGCTGGCAAACTGCTTTTT. Encoded protein: CAIEGEGQAGKLLF.

This clonotype was picked up a small number of times. The chain joins TRBV5-1 to TRBJ2-4; 7 positions match TRBD1. The CDR3 loop spans 16 amino acids. CDR1 SGHRS and CDR2 YFSETQ come from the germline V gene. Trimming removed 4 bases from V and 1 base from J; junction bases left unmatched: 8. This CDR3 reads CASSLTRGLAKNIQYF. CDR3 coding DNA: TGCGCCAGCAGCCTTACCAGGGGGTTGGCCAAAAACATTCAGTACTTC.